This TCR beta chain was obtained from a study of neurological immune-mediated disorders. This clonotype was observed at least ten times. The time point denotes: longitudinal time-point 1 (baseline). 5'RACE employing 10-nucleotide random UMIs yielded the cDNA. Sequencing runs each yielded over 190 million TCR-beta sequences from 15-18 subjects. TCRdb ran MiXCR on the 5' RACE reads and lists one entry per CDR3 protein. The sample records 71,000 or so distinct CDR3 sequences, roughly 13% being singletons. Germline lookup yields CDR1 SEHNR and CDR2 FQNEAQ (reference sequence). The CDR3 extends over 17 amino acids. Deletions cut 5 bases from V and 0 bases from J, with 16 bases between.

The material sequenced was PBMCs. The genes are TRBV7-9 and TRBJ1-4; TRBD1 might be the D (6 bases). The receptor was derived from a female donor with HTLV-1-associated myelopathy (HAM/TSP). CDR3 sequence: CASSRDRITATNEKLFF. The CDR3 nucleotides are TGTGCCAGCAGCCGCGACAGGATAACCGCAACTAATGAAAAACTGTTTTTT. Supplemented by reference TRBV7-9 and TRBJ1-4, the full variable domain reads DTGVSQNPRHKITKRGQNVTFRCDPISEHNRLYWYRQTLGQGPEFLTYFQNEAQLEKSRLLSDRFSAERPKGSFSTLEIQRTEQGDSAMYLCASSRDRITATNEKLFFGSGTQLSVL.